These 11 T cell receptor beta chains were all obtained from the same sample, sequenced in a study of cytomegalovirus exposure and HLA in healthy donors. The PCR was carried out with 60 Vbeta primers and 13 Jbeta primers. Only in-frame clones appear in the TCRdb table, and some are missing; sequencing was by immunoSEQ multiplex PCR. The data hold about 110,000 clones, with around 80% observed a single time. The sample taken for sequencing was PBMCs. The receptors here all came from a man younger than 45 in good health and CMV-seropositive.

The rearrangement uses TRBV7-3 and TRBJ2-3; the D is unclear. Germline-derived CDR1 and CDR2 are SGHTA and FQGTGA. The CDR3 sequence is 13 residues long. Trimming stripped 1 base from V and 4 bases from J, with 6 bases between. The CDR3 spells CASSLSPADTQYF. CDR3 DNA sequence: TGTGCCAGCAGCTTAAGTCCTGCAGATACGCAGTATTTT.

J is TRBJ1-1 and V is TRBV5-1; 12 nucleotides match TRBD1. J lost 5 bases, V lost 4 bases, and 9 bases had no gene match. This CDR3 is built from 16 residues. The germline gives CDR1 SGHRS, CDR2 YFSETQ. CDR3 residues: CASSPTWDRGRTEAFF. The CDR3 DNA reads TGCGCCAGCAGCCCTACCTGGGACAGGGGGCGAACTGAAGCTTTCTTT.

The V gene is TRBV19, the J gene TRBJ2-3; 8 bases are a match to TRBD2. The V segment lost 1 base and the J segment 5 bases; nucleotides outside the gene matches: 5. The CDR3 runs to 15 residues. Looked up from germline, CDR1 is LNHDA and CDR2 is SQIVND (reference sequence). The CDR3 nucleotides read TGTGCCAGTAGTATAGCCCCGGGGGGGCGAGATACGCAGTATTTT. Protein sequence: CASSIAPGGRDTQYF.

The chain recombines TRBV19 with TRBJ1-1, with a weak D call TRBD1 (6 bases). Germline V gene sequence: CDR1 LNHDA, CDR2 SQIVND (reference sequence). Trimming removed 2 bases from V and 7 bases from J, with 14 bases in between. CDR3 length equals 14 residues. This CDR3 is CASSITGLRGEAFF. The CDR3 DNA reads TGTGCCAGTAGTATAACAGGGCTGCGCGGTGAAGCTTTCTTT.

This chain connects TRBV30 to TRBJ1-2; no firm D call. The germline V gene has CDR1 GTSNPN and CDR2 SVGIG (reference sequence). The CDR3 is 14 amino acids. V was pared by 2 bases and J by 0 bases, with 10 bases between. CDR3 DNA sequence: TGTGCCTGGAGTACACTAGGACCTAACTATGGCTACACCTTC. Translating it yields CAWSTLGPNYGYTF.

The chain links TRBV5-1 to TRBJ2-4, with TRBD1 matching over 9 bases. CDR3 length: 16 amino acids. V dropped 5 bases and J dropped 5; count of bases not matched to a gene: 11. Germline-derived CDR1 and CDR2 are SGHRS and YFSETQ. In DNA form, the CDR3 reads TGCGCCAGCAGGCGGACCACAGGGGGCAGGGAAAACATTCAGTACTTC. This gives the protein CASRRTTGGRENIQYF.

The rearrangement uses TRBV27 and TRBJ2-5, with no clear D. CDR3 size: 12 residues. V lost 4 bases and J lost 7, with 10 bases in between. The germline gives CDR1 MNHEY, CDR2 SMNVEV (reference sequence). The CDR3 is CASSSSLGTQYF. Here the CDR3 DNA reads TGTGCCAGCAGTTCCTCCCTAGGGACCCAGTACTTC.

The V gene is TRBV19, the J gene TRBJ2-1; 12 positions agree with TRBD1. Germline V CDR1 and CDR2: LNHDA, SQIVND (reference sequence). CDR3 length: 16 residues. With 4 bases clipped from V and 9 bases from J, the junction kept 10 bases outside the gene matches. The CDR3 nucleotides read TGTGCCAGTAGTAGATCCGGGACAGGGGGCGAGGTTGAGCAGTTCTTC. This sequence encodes CASSRSGTGGEVEQFF.

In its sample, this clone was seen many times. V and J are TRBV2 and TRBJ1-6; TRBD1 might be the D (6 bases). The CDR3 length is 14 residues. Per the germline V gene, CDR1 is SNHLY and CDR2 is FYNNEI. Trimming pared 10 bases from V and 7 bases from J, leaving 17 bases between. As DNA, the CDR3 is TGTGCCACCCTACCGGGGGGGCTGAATTCACCCCTCCACTTT. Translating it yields CATLPGGLNSPLHF. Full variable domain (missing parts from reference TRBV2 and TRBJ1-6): EPEVTQTPSHQVTQMGQEVILRCVPISNHLYFYWYRQILGQKVEFLVSFYNNEISEKSEIFDDQFSVERPDGSNFTLKIRSTKLEDSAMYFCATLPGGLNSPLHFGNGTRLTVT.

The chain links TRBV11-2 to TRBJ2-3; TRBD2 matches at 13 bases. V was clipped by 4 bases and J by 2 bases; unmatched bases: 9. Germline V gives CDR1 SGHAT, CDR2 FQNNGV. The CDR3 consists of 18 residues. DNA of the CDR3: TGTGCCAGCAGCTCGAACCCACTAGCGGGGGGGCACACAGATACGCAGTATTTT. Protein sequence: CASSSNPLAGGHTDTQYF. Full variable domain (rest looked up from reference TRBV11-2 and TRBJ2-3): EAGVAQSPRYKIIEKRQSVAFWCNPISGHATLYWYQQILGQGPKLLIQFQNNGVVDDSQLPKDRFSAERLKGVDSTLKIQPAKLEDSAVYLCASSSNPLAGGHTDTQYFGPGTRLTVL.

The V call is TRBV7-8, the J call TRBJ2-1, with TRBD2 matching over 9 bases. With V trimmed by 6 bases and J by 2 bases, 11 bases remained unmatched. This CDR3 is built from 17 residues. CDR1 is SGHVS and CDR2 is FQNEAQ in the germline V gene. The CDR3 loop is CASSGGVAGAPYNEQFF. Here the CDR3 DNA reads TGTGCCAGCAGTGGTGGAGTAGCGGGGGCCCCCTACAATGAGCAGTTCTTC.